Here is one T cell receptor (beta chain) with its context. There is no known antigen for this receptor. The input lacks base qualities; no much larger clone sits a single base away. This record belongs to a study of Tregs in tolerant kidney transplant recipients (dated by TCRdb to between 2018 and 2021). Study-wide context: The transplants used related donors with nonmyeloablative bone marrow transplantation, and mixed chimerism in the human trials was transient. Before combined kidney and bone marrow transplantation, this study identified donor-specific regulatory T cells using TCRbeta sequencing and then followed those same cells after transplant.

For TCRbeta CDR3 sequencing, genomic DNA from the sorted cells was extracted using the QIAGEN DNeasy Blood and Tissue Kit. High-throughput TCRbeta CDR3 sequencing, which included PCR amplification with bias correction and internal controls, was done commercially through immunoSEQ. Processing in the source paper ran as follows. Unique productive TCRbeta sequences were defined by CDR3 nucleotide sequence when primers matched and otherwise by CDR3 amino acid sequence together with Vbeta and Jbeta genes. As a correction for sorting error, sequences shared between sorted populations at a frequency ratio of 2:1 or less were discarded, and the remaining shared sequences were assigned to the higher population. A sequence was defined as donor-reactive if the sequence was expanded at least 5-fold in CFSE-low cells compared with unstimulated cells and had a frequency of at least 0.01% in CFSE-low cells. Jensen-Shannon divergence calculated on the top 100 TCRbeta sequences ranked by frequency was used to measure repertoire divergence. When a sample had multiple sequencing runs, each run was corrected for sorting error separately and the runs were then pooled. What TCRdb holds here is the immuneACCESS table cut down to in-frame rearrangements. Part of the clones is not present; checked against another copy, under half of the missing clones reflect an unresolved V gene, and the others are unexplained. The V and J calls and clone size come from that table; D and trimming were worked out from the DNA. Here the sample has roughly 69,000 clones; less than 98% occur a single time. The ten biggest clones cover around 0.34% of the sample.

Per the publication, the time point label means: blood sample drawn before combined kidney and bone marrow transplant. Unstimulated Tregs (CD4+CD25+CD127-), CD4+ non-Tregs (CD4+CD25-), CD4 and CD8 cells were FACS-sorted from thawed PBMCs. Thawed PBMCs were rested overnight at 37 degrees C with roughly 200 IU/ml IL-2 before Treg sorting. Patients were 4 combined kidney and bone marrow transplant recipients from the ITN036ST trial, and only these trial subjects had samples available. Healthy control blood was processed to PBMCs with a Ficoll density gradient and then cryopreserved, whereas patient PBMCs were collected both before and after transplant. The research as a whole found: Donor-specific Treg expansion was found to exceed global Treg expansion in tolerant patients, suggesting antigen-driven rather than nonspecific expansion. Expanding Tregs with activated donor B cells appeared to identify the most biologically relevant and donor-specific TCRbeta repertoire. Although technical replication error seemed to be minimal, the question of biological reproducibility was not addressed directly. Because only a small number of patients were included, the study had limitations, and the results will need to be validated in larger populations as well as under other immunosuppression protocols. For some patients the PCR primers changed over time, which made it impossible to compare the samples from those patients at the nucleotide level.

The clonotype was recovered from a human donor who received a combined kidney and bone marrow transplant. Sample: Tregs from blood, taken before the transplant.

This receptor has the CDR3 CATSFPGLPLHF. The DNA is TGTGCCACCAGCTTTCCAGGGTTGCCCCTCCACTTT. The chain links TRBV15 with TRBJ1-6; D gene: possibly TRBD1, on 5 matching bases. CDR1 is given as LNHNV and CDR2 as YYDKDF, both from the germline V gene (reference sequence). Cut back by 5 bases and 13 bases, the V and J ends lie 12 bases apart. The CDR3 runs 12 residues from the cysteine to the phenylalanine. The kept DNA is CDR3 alone, 36 bases in frame from the first base.